A selection of T cell receptor beta chains follows, all from one sample in a study of regulatory T cells in long-lasting Graves disease. Each CDR3 protein is one row after TCRdb ran MiXCR on the multiplex PCR reads. In the table there are around 460,000 distinct CDR3 sequences, 20% to 25% of which are singletons. The input for sequencing was peripheral blood mononuclear cells (PBMCs), taken when the disease was refractory, from a patient treated with antithyroid drugs. The receptors were gathered from a female donor with Graves disease. Both conserved end residues are part of each CDR3.

j_call v_call cdr3_aa
TRBJ2-7 TRBV30 CAWSAGHDGSSYEQYF
TRBJ2-2 TRBV6-1 CASSPRGHQNTGELFF
TRBJ1-2 TRBV19 CASSTGPLKGYTF
TRBJ1-1 TRBV20-1 CSARGTGMNTEAFF
TRBJ2-1 TRBV6-2/TRBV6-3 CASSSNAWQFF
TRBJ1-1 TRBV28 CASCRANTEAFF
TRBJ1-1 TRBV20-1 CSAMQAAMNTEAFF
TRBJ2-7 TRBV3-1 CASSQDYRRPYEQYF
TRBJ2-7 TRBV6-1 CASSLSGQVLYEQYF
TRBJ2-5 TRBV20-1 CSARGSQETQYF
TRBJ2-1 TRBV20-1 CSASDPGGADEQFF
TRBJ1-5 TRBV19 CASKGPVTQPQHF
TRBJ1-1 TRBV11-3 CASNTVLEGASWDTEAFF
TRBJ2-7 TRBV28 CASSSWTGESRSSYEQYF
TRBJ1-1 TRBV4-1 CASSPIGREMNTEAFF
TRBJ1-5 TRBV7-2 CASSLAGQQPQHF
TRBJ1-1 TRBV12-3/TRBV12-4 CASILNLEAFF
TRBJ2-5 TRBV4-1 CASSQDFGGAKEETQYF
TRBJ2-2 TRBV4-2 CASSQAPLGTWDGGELFF
TRBJ1-5 TRBV6-1 CASRDGQGDNQPQHF
TRBJ2-3 TRBV12-3/TRBV12-4 CASSLGPPHDTQYF
TRBJ1-4 TRBV27 CASSPMTGGTPELCF
TRBJ2-6 TRBV29-1 CSVTGQGRSGANVLTF
TRBJ2-2 TRBV28 CASSGVVTGELFF
TRBJ1-5 TRBV20-1 CSALRGSNQPQHF
TRBJ2-7 TRBV5-1 CASSLAARADYEQYF
TRBJ2-7 TRBV7-9 CASSSLVGGNEQYF
TRBJ2-7 TRBV28 CATEAGVTAYEQYF
TRBJ1-6 TRBV10-3 CAISQSRDRTGSPLHF
TRBJ1-5 TRBV19 CASSGPPSGRPQHF
TRBJ1-1 TRBV7-9 CASSYSGTGGTEAFF
TRBJ1-5 TRBV11-1 CASSFDSNQPRHF
TRBJ1-2 TRBV6-1 CAARFGDSDYGYTF
TRBJ2-5 TRBV4-1 CASSDSGSTQTQYF
TRBJ2-5 TRBV7-2 CASSLDGVTLQETQYF
TRBJ1-2 TRBV28 CASSFSAGTGNYGYTF
TRBJ1-1 TRBV20-1 CSAGRPENTEAFF
TRBJ1-1 TRBV10-3 CAISEIEGQGTNTEAFF
TRBJ2-3 TRBV30 CAWKVLAVSIDTQYF
TRBJ2-2 TRBV7-2 CASSFQGLAATGELFF